This is a list of T cell receptor beta chains from one sample in a study of CD8 T cells in Susac syndrome. TCRdb re-called the immunoSEQ multiplex PCR reads with MiXCR, one entry per CDR3 protein. The sample carries about 130,000 distinct CDR3 sequences, approximately 95% recorded once. Specimen: CD8+ T cells from PBMCs. The source of these receptors is a human donor with multiple sclerosis. Both conserved end residues are trimmed from each CDR3.

cdr3_aa,j_call,v_call
ASSLGLDTGELF,TRBJ2-2,TRBV5-1
ASSLGGAGMNTEAF,TRBJ1-1,TRBV13
ASSSGRASDTQY,TRBJ2-3,TRBV9
AISLDRHNEQF,TRBJ2-1,TRBV10-3
ASSQDLSGGGQY,TRBJ2-3,TRBV4-1
ASRPLGWQLYEQY,TRBJ2-7,TRBV6-5
ASSRERWLAGRLTDTQY,TRBJ2-3,TRBV4-2
ASSQDRWGRDGYT,TRBJ1-2,TRBV4-1
ASSLDSPGPGAEKLF,TRBJ1-4,TRBV7-9
SARVGGTNEKLF,TRBJ1-4,TRBV20-1
ASSHSGTGAYEQY,TRBJ2-7,TRBV4-2
ASRDPQGSEQY,TRBJ2-7,TRBV13
ASSLLGPGAF,TRBJ1-1,TRBV7-2